This T cell receptor (beta chain) was captured by sequencing in a study of blood T cell repertoires in COVID-19. Overall study context: Material from acute and convalescent COVID-19 was sourced from the United States, Italy and Spain. The cDNA or gDNA used as material had been derived from T cells, B-cell-depleted T cells, or PBMCs.

CDR1 is MGHDK, CDR2 SYGVNS, per germline. The CDR3 is made up of 15 amino acids. The V and J ends lost 2 bases and 9 bases respectively, with 19 bases between them. Authors' analysis steps: The assay estimated nucleated cells by amplifying reference gene primers. Assay: immunoSEQ multiplex PCR; the TCRdb copy retains only in-frame clones and omits some. V, J and clone size derive from that table, while D and trimming were established from the DNA sequence. This repertoire shows about 110,000 clones, approximately 80% found once; its top ten account for about 4%. The sequenced sample was peripheral blood. The rearrangement joins TRBV25-1 to TRBJ1-1; TRBD1 is a possible D gene (6 bases). This sequence originates from a woman aged 70-85 years with acute or convalescent COVID-19. The CDR3 DNA reads as TGTGCCAGCAGTGAACCCAGCCGGGACACCCCTAAAGCTTTCTTT. Protein: CASSEPSRDTPKAFF.